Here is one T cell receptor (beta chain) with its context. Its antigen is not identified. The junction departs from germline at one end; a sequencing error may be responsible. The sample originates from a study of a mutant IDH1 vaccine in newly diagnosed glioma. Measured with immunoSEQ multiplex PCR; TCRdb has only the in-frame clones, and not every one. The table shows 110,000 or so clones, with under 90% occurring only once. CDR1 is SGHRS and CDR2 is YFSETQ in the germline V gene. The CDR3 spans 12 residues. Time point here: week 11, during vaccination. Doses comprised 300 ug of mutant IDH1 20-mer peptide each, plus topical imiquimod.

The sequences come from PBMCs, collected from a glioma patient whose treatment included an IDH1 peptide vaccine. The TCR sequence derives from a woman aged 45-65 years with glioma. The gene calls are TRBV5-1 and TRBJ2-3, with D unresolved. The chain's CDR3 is CAGSSYGDTQYF. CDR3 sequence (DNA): TGCGCCGGCAGCTCTTACGGAGATACGCAGTATTTT. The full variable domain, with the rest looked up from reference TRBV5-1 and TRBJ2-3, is KAGVTQTPRYLIKTRGQQVTLSCSPISGHRSVSWYQQTPGQGLQFLFEYFSETQRNKGNFPGRFSGRQFSNSRSEMNVSTLELGDSALYLCAGSSYGDTQYFGPGTRLTVL.